This T cell receptor beta chain was sequenced during a study of Graves' ophthalmopathy and Graves' hyperthyroidism. Study summary: At initial diagnosis, peripheral blood was obtained, and this preceded any treatment.

CDR1 is MNHEY and CDR2 is SVGEGT in the germline V gene. V lost 2 bases to trimming and J lost 4 bases; unmatched junction nucleotides: 7. There are 15 residues in the CDR3. RNA transcripts were the template, and TCR beta CDR3 regions were amplified from them. Second-round multiplex PCR followed a first-round RT-PCR using HTBI primers. TCRdb re-analysed the multiplex PCR reads in MiXCR, keeping a single row per CDR3 protein. The sample includes 350,000 to 450,000 distinct CDR3 sequences, approximately 20% seen only once; the top ten take roughly 1.4%. This clonotype was counted ten times or more. Sample: peripheral blood. The sequence was obtained from a woman aged 18-29 years with Graves' ophthalmopathy. This chain links TRBV6-2 or TRBV6-3 with TRBJ2-5, with 7 positions matching TRBD1. CDR3 DNA sequence: TGTGCCAGCAGTTACCAAAGGGGGCTGGGAGAGACCCAGTACTTC. Encoded protein: CASSYQRGLGETQYF.